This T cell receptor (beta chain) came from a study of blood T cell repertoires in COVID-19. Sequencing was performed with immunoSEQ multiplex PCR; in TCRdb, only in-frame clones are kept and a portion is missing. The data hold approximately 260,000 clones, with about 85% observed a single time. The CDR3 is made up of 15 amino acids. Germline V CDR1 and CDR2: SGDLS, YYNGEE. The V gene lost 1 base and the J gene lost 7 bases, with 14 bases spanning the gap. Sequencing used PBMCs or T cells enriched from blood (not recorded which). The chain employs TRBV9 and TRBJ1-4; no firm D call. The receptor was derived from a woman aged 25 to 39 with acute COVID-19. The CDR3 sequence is CASSVFEGFGEKLFF. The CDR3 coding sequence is TGTGCCAGCAGCGTATTTGAGGGCTTCGGTGAAAAACTGTTTTTT.